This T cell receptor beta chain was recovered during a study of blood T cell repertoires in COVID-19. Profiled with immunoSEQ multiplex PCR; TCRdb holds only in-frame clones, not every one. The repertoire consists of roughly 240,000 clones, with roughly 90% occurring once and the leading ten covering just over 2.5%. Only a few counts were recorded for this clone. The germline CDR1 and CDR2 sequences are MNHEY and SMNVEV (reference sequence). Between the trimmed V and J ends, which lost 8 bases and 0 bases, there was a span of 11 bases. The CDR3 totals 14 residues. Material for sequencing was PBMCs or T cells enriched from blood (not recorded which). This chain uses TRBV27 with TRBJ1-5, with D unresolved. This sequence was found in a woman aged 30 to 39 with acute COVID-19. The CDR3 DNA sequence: TGTGCCAGCGAGAGGAGTTATAGCAATCAGCCCCAGCATTTT. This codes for CASERSYSNQPQHF.